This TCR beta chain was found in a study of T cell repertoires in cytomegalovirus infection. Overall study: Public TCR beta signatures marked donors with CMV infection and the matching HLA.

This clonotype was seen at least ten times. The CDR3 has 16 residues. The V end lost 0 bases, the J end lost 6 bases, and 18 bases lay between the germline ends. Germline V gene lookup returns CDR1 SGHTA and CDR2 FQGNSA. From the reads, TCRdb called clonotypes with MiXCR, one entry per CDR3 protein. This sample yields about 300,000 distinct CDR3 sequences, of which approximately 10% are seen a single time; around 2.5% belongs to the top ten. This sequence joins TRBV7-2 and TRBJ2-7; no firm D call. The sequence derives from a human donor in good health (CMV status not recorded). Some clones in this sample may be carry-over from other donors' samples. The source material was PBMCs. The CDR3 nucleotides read TGTGCCAGCAGCTTAGCTAACGGCTGGAGTTCCATCGAGCAGTACTTC. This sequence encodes CASSLANGWSSIEQYF.